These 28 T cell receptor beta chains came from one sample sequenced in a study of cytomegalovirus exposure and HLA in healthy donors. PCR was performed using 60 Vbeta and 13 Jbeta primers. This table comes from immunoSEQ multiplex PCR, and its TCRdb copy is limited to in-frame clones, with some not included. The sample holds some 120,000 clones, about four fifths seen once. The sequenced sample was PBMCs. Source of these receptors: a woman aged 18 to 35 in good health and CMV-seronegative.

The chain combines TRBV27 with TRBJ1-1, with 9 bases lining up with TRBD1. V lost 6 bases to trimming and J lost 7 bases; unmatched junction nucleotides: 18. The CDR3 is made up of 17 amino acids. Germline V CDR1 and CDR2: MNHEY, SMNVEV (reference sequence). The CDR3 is CASRVYGSIQGAIEAFF. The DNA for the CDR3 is TGTGCCAGCAGAGTTTATGGATCGATACAGGGGGCGATTGAAGCTTTCTTT.

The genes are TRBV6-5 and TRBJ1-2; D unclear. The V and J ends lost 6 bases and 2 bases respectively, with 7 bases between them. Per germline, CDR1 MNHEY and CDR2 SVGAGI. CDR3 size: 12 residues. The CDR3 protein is CASRNRNYGYTF. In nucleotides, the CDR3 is TGTGCCAGCAGAAACAGAAACTATGGCTACACCTTC.

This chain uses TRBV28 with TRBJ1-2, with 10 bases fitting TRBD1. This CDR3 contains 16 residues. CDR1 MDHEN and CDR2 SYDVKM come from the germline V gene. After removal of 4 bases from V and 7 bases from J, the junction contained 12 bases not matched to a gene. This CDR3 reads CASSSPRGQGKGGYTF. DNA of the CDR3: TGTGCCAGCAGTTCACCCCGGGGACAGGGGAAGGGTGGCTACACCTTC.

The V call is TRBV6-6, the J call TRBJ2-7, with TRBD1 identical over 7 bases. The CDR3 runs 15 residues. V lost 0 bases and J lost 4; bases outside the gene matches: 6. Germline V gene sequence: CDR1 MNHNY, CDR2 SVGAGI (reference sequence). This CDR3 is CASSYSSTGSYEQYF. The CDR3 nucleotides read TGTGCCAGCAGTTACTCATCGACAGGGTCTTACGAGCAGTACTTC.

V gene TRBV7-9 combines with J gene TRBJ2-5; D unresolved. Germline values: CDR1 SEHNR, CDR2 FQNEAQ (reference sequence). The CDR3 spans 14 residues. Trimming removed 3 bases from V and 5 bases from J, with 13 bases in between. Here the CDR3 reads CASSLPGRWETQYF. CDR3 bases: TGTGCCAGCAGCTTGCCCGGCAGGTGGGAGACCCAGTACTTC.

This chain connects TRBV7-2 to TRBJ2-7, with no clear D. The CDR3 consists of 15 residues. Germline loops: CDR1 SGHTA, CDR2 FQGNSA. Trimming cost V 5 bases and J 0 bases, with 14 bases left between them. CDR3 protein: CASSLRISSSYEQYF. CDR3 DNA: TGTGCCAGCAGCCTCAGGATATCCAGCTCCTACGAGCAGTACTTC.

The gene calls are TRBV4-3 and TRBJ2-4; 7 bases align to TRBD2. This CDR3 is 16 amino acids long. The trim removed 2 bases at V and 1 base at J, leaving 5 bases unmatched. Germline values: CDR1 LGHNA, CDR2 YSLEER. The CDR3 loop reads CASSQSAGVAKNIQYF. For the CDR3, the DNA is TGCGCCAGCAGCCAATCTGCGGGGGTTGCCAAAAACATTCAGTACTTC.

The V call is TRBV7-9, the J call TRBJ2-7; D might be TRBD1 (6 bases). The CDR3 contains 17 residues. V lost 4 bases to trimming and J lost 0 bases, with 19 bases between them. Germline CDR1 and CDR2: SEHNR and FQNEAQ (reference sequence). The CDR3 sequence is CASSSQFGQKSSYEQYF. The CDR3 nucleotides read TGTGCCAGCAGCTCCCAGTTCGGACAGAAAAGCTCCTACGAGCAGTACTTC.

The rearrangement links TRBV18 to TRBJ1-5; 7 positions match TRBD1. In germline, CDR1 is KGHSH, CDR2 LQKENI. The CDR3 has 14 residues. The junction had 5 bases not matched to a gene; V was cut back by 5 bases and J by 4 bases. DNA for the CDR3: TGTGCCAGCTCAGAACAGGGGCAGAATCAGCCCCAGCATTTT. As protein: CASSEQGQNQPQHF.

CDR3 in amino acids: CASSGGQGNQPQHF. CDR3 nucleotides: TGCGCCAGCAGCGGCGGACAGGGGAATCAGCCCCAGCATTTT. This sequence joins TRBV5-1 and TRBJ1-5, with 9 bases that match TRBD1. The CDR3 sequence is 14 residues long. Germline lookup yields CDR1 SGHRS and CDR2 YFSETQ. J lost 4 bases, V lost 4 bases, and 3 bases had no gene match.

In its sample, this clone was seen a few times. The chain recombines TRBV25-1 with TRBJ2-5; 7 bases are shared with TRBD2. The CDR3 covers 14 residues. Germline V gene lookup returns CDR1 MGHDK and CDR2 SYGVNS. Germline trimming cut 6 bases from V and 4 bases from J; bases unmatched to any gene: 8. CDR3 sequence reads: CASRGGVRRETQYF. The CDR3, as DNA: TGTGCCAGCAGGGGGGGGGTCAGGCGAGAGACCCAGTACTTC. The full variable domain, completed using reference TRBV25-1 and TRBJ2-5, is EADIYQTPRYLVIGTGKKITLECSQTMGHDKMYWYQQDPGMELHLIHYSYGVNSTEKGDLSSESTVSRIRTEHFPLTLESARPSHTSQYLCASRGGVRRETQYFGPGTRLLVL.

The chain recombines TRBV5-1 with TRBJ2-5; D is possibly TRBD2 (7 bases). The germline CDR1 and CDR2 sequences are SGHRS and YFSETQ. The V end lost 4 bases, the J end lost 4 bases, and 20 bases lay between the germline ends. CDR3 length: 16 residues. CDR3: CASSPGGGASLETQYF. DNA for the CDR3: TGCGCCAGCAGCCCTGGGGGGGGCGCGTCTTTAGAGACCCAGTACTTC.

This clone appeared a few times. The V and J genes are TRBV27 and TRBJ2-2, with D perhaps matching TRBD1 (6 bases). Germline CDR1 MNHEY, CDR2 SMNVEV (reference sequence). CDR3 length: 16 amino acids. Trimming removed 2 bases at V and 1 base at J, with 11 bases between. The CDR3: CASSLSGQLNTGELFF. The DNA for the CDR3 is TGTGCCAGCAGTTTAAGCGGACAGTTGAACACCGGGGAGCTGTTTTTT.

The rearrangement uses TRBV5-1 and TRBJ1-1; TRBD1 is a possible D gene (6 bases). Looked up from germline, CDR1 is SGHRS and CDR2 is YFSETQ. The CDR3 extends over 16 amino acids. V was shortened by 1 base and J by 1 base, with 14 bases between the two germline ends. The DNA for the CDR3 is TGCGCCAGCAGCTTGAGTAGGCAGGGGAGGAACACTGAAGCTTTCTTT. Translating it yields CASSLSRQGRNTEAFF.

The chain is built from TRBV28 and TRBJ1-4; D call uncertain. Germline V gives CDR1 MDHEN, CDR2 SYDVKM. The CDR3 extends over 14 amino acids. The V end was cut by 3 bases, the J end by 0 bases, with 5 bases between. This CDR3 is CASSLKPTNEKLFF. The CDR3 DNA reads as TGTGCCAGCAGTTTGAAGCCAACTAATGAAAAACTGTTTTTT.

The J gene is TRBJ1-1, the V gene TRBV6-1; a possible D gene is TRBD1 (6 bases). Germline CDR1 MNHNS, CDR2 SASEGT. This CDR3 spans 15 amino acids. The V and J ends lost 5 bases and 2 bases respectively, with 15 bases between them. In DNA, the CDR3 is TGTGCCAGCAGTCTACAGGGCAGCGGAAACACTGAAGCTTTCTTT. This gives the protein CASSLQGSGNTEAFF.

CDR3 in DNA: TGTGCCAGCAGAGGGACAGGTTTTAACTATGGCTACACCTTC. Translating it yields CASRGTGFNYGYTF. The V and J genes are TRBV27 and TRBJ1-2; TRBD1 matches at 8 bases. CDR3 length: 14 residues. Trimming removed 6 bases from V and 1 base from J; junction bases left unmatched: 4. Germline V gene sequence: CDR1 MNHEY, CDR2 SMNVEV (reference sequence).

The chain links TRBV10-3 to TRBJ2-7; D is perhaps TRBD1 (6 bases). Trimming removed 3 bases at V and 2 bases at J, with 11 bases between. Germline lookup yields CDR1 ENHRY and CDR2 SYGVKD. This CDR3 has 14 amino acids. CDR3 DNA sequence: TGTGCCATCAGTGAAAACAGGGAAACCTACGAGCAGTACTTC. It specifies CAISENRETYEQYF.

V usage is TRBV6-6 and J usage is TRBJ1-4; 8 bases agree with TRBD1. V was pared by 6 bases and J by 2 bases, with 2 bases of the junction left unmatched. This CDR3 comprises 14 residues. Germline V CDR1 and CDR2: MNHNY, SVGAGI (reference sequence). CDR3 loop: CASSRTGTNEKLFF. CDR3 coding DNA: TGTGCCAGCAGCCGGACAGGGACTAATGAAAAACTGTTTTTT.

The CDR3 here is CASSQDRTQREQFF. CDR3 coding DNA: TGTGCCAGCAGCCAAGATAGGACGCAGCGGGAGCAGTTCTTC. The V and J genes are TRBV14 and TRBJ2-1; TRBD2 might be the D (5 bases). The CDR3 totals 14 residues. Trimming shortened V by 0 bases and J by 10 bases, and 13 bases separated the two germline ends. Germline CDR1 and CDR2: SGHDN and FVKESK.

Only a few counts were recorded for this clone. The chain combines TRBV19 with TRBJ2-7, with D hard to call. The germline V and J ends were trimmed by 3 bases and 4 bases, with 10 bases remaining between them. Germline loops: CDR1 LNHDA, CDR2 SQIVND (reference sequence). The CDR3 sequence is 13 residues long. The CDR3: CASSITSWYEQYF. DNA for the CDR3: TGTGCCAGTAGTATCACTTCATGGTACGAGCAGTACTTC. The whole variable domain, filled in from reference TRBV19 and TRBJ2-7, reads DGGITQSPKYLFRKEGQNVTLSCEQNLNHDAMYWYRQDPGQGLRLIYYSQIVNDFQKGDIAEGYSVSREKKESFPLTVTSAQKNPTAFYLCASSITSWYEQYFGPGTRLTVT.

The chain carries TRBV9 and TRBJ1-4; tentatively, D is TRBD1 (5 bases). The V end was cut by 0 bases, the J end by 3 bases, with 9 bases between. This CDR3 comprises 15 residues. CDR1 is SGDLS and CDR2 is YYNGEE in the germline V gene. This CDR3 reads CASSVEGAANEKLFF. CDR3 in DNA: TGTGCCAGCAGCGTAGAAGGGGCAGCTAATGAAAAACTGTTTTTT.

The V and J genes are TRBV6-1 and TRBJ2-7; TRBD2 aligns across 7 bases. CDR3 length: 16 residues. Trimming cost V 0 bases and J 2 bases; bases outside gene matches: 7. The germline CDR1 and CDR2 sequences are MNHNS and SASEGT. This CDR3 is CASSEALRGGTYEQYF. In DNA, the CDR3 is TGTGCCAGCAGTGAAGCGCTTCGGGGAGGGACCTACGAGCAGTACTTC.

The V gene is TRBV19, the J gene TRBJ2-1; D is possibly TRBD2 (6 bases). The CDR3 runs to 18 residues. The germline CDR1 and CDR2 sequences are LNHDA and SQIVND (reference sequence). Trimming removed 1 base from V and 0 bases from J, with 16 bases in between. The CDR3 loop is CASSIVGSGSGSYNEQFF. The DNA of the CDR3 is TGTGCCAGTAGTATAGTGGGTAGCGGTTCTGGCTCCTACAATGAGCAGTTCTTC.

The CDR3: CASSLEGVPVFPLHF. The DNA for the CDR3 is TGCGCCAGCAGCTTGGAAGGGGTCCCGGTTTTCCCCCTCCACTTT. This chain connects TRBV5-1 to TRBJ1-6; weak D call: TRBD1 (5 bases). Trimming left V 0 bases short and J 13 bases short, with 17 bases between. Per the germline V gene, CDR1 is SGHRS and CDR2 is YFSETQ. The CDR3 has 15 residues. The full variable domain, with the rest looked up from reference TRBV5-1 and TRBJ1-6, is KAGVTQTPRYLIKTRGQQVTLSCSPISGHRSVSWYQQTPGQGLQFLFEYFSETQRNKGNFPGRFSGRQFSNSRSEMNVSTLELGDSALYLCASSLEGVPVFPLHFGNGTRLTVT.

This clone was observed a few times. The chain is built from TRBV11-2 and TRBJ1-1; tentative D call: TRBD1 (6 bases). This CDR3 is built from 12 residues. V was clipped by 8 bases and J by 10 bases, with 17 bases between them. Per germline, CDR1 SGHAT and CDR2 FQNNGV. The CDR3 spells CASATTGLAAFF. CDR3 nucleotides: TGTGCCAGCGCAACTACAGGGCTCGCAGCTTTCTTT.

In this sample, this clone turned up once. CDR3 sequence reads: CASSSRDREGREQYF. The CDR3, as DNA: TGCGCCAGCAGCTCGCGGGACAGGGAAGGCCGCGAGCAGTACTTC. This chain connects TRBV5-1 to TRBJ2-7; 9 bases align to TRBD1. The V gene's germline CDR1 is SGHRS and CDR2 YFSETQ. The CDR3 is 15 residues long. With 3 bases clipped from V and 6 bases from J, the junction kept 10 bases outside the gene matches.

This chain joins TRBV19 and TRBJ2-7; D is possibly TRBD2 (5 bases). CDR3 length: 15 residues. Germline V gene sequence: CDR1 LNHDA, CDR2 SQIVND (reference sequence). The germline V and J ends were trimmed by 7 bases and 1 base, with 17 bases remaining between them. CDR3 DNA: TGTGCCAGTACTGGTACGGGGTCTGGTTCCTACGAGCAGTACTTC. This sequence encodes CASTGTGSGSYEQYF.